This entry lists 29 T cell receptor beta chains sequenced from one sample in a study of cytomegalovirus exposure and HLA in healthy donors. Primers included in the PCR were 60 Vbeta and 13 Jbeta primers. Repertoires were generated with immunoSEQ multiplex PCR, while TCRdb's copy carries only in-frame clones and drops some. The data show 220,000 or so clones, 75% seen once. The sequenced sample consisted of PBMCs. Receptor source: a woman aged 25 to 39 in good health and CMV-seronegative.

The chain employs TRBV10-3 and TRBJ1-1; D not resolved. Trimming removed 0 bases at V and 6 bases at J, with 11 bases between. The CDR3 length is 14 residues. CDR1 is ENHRY, CDR2 SYGVKD, per germline. DNA for the CDR3: TGTGCCATCAGTGAGTCCCGGGTTACGGCTGAAGCTTTCTTT. Translated: CAISESRVTAEAFF.

V and J are TRBV5-6 and TRBJ2-5, with D uncertain. This CDR3 is built from 18 residues. Germline-derived CDR1 and CDR2 are SGHDT and YYEEEE. Trimming left V 0 bases short and J 4 bases short, with 22 bases between. Here the CDR3 DNA reads TGTGCCAGCAGCTTGGGTATCGGGTTTAAAATCGGCGGAGAGACCCAGTACTTC. Amino acids: CASSLGIGFKIGGETQYF.

The chain has TRBV13 and TRBJ1-2, with D unresolved. The CDR3 consists of 13 residues. Looked up from germline, CDR1 is PRHDT and CDR2 is FYEKMQ (reference sequence). Trimming stripped 3 bases from V and 8 bases from J, with 13 bases between. CDR3 DNA: TGTGCCAGCAGCTTCAGCGGCTTCGGGGGCTACACCTTC. It codes for CASSFSGFGGYTF. The complete variable domain, with remaining parts taken from reference TRBV13 and TRBJ1-2, reads AAGVIQSPRHLIKEKRETATLKCYPIPRHDTVYWYQQGPGQDPQFLISFYEKMQSDKGSIPDRFSAQQFSDYHSELNMSSLELGDSALYFCASSFSGFGGYTFGSGTRLTVV.

This chain links TRBV5-6 with TRBJ2-2, with TRBD1 identical over 8 bases. Germline V CDR1 and CDR2: SGHDT, YYEEEE. The CDR3 loop spans 16 amino acids. V dropped 1 base and J dropped 5; count of bases not matched to a gene: 7. CDR3 bases: TGTGCCAGCAGCTTGAGCCAGGGGGCGAGGACCGGGGAGCTGTTTTTT. It codes for CASSLSQGARTGELFF.

The chain uses TRBV9 and TRBJ1-2, with TRBD1 as a possible D gene (6 bases). Trimming shortened V by 3 bases and J by 6 bases, and 15 bases separated the two germline ends. Germline assignment: CDR1 SGDLS and CDR2 YYNGEE. CDR3 length: 14 amino acids. In DNA form, the CDR3 reads TGTGCCAGCAGCGCAACCGACAGGCCGCATGGCTACACCTTC. This sequence encodes CASSATDRPHGYTF.

This clone was picked up a small number of times. The V gene is TRBV19, the J gene TRBJ1-5, with 8 bases matching TRBD1. V was clipped by 6 bases and J by 8 bases; unmatched bases: 12. The CDR3 runs 15 residues. Germline CDR1 is LNHDA and CDR2 is SQIVND (reference sequence). The CDR3 region has the DNA TGTGCCAGTAGCCTGAGGGACAGGCCTCTTGAGCCCCAGCATTTT. Translation: CASSLRDRPLEPQHF.

The V call is TRBV14, the J call TRBJ2-7; no clear D. The V gene's germline CDR1 is SGHDN and CDR2 FVKESK. The CDR3 extends over 13 amino acids. Deletions cut 4 bases from V and 3 bases from J, with 10 bases between. Here the CDR3 DNA reads TGTGCCAGCAGCCCCTGGCCCCTCTACGAGCAGTACTTC. Protein sequence: CASSPWPLYEQYF.

V gene TRBV29-1 combines with J gene TRBJ1-5, with 8 bases lining up with TRBD1. The CDR3 contains 13 residues. Germline V gives CDR1 SQVTM, CDR2 ANQGSEA. The junction had 1 base not matched to a gene; V was cut back by 1 base and J by 5 bases. This CDR3 is CSVEVTGDQPQHF. The CDR3 DNA sequence: TGCAGCGTTGAAGTGACAGGGGATCAGCCCCAGCATTTT.

This clone was seen only once. The chain combines TRBV7-9 with TRBJ1-3; the match to TRBD1 covers 8 bases. The J segment lost 2 bases and the V segment lost 6 bases, leaving 3 bases of the junction unmatched. The length of the CDR3 is 14 residues. CDR1 is SEHNR and CDR2 is FQNEAQ in the germline V gene (reference sequence). CDR3 sequence reads: CASSLDRAGNTIYF. The CDR3 coding sequence is TGTGCCAGCAGTTTGGACAGGGCTGGAAACACCATATATTTT.

The rearrangement joins TRBV19 to TRBJ2-7, with 9 nucleotides matching TRBD1. Germline CDR1 is LNHDA and CDR2 is SQIVND (reference sequence). This CDR3 has 14 residues. With V trimmed by 10 bases and J by 3 bases, 10 bases remained unmatched. The CDR3 region has the DNA TGTGCCACCGACCGGGGACAGGGCGACTACGAGCAGTACTTC. Translating it yields CATDRGQGDYEQYF.

V gene TRBV5-5 combines with J gene TRBJ2-4, with 7 positions matching TRBD1. This CDR3 comprises 15 residues. V dropped 6 bases and J dropped 6; count of bases not matched to a gene: 12. CDR1 and CDR2 (germline): SGHKS, YYEKEE (reference sequence). CDR3 in DNA: TGTGCCAGCAACCCCCAGGGGGAGAGGGGAAACATTCAGTACTTC. It codes for CASNPQGERGNIQYF.

The chain employs TRBV6-1 and TRBJ2-5; no definite D call. The germline CDR1 and CDR2 sequences are MNHNS and SASEGT. Trimming removed 7 bases from V and 1 base from J, with 10 bases in between. This CDR3 contains 13 residues. DNA of the CDR3: TGTGCCAGCACCTCACAGCTCCAAGAGACCCAGTACTTC. It encodes CASTSQLQETQYF.

This chain uses TRBV30 with TRBJ1-6, with 7 positions matching TRBD1. V lost 7 bases, J lost 7 bases, and 7 bases stayed unmatched. In germline, CDR1 is GTSNPN, CDR2 SVGIG (reference sequence). There are 13 residues in the CDR3. The CDR3 nucleotides are TGTGCCTACAACAGGGGTGAAAATTCACCCCTCCACTTT. Encoded protein: CAYNRGENSPLHF. The full variable domain, its missing parts supplied by reference TRBV30 and TRBJ1-6, is SQTIHQWPATLVQPVGSPLSLECTVEGTSNPNLYWYRQAAGRGLQLLFYSVGIGQISSEVPQNLSASRPQDRQFILSSKKLLLSDSGFYLCAYNRGENSPLHFGNGTRLTVT.

The chain carries TRBV12-5 and TRBJ2-1; 9 bases match TRBD2. V dropped 0 bases and J dropped 7; count of bases not matched to a gene: 10. The length of the CDR3 is 17 residues. Germline CDR1 is LGHNT and CDR2 is FRNRAP. CDR3 amino acids: CASGLVRLAGSFNEQFF. The CDR3 DNA follows: TGTGCTAGTGGTTTGGTACGTCTAGCGGGGTCTTTTAATGAGCAGTTCTTC.

The V call is TRBV25-1, the J call TRBJ2-3; tentatively, D is TRBD2 (6 bases). Trimming removed 2 bases from V and 3 bases from J, with 18 bases in between. This CDR3 spans 17 amino acids. Germline CDR1 MGHDK, CDR2 SYGVNS. CDR3 in amino acids: CASSELGFAEGTDTQYF. The CDR3 coding sequence is TGTGCCAGCAGTGAACTGGGATTCGCGGAGGGAACAGATACGCAGTATTTT. Looking up the rest from reference TRBV25-1 and TRBJ2-3 gives the full variable domain: EADIYQTPRYLVIGTGKKITLECSQTMGHDKMYWYQQDPGMELHLIHYSYGVNSTEKGDLSSESTVSRIRTEHFPLTLESARPSHTSQYLCASSELGFAEGTDTQYFGPGTRLTVL.

The genes are TRBV19 and TRBJ1-3, with D hard to call. In germline, CDR1 is LNHDA, CDR2 SQIVND (reference sequence). The CDR3 covers 14 residues. Trimming left V 3 bases short and J 4 bases short, with 10 bases between. The DNA for the CDR3 is TGTGCCAGTAGTATCCCAGGCCCCGGAAACACCATATATTTT. It codes for CASSIPGPGNTIYF.

The chain joins TRBV12-5 to TRBJ2-1; TRBD2 matches 12 bases. Per germline, CDR1 LGHNT and CDR2 FRNRAP. With V trimmed by 7 bases and J by 0 bases, 13 bases remained unmatched. The CDR3 consists of 19 residues. CDR3 coding DNA: TGTGCTAGTGCCTCTAGCGGGAGGGCCAATATAGCCTCCTACAATGAGCAGTTCTTC. Its protein is CASASSGRANIASYNEQFF.

The rearrangement uses TRBV4-1 and TRBJ2-7; a weak D match, TRBD2 (5 bases). The ends were cut back, 0 bases at V and 3 bases at J, with 12 bases in the middle. The CDR3 is 15 amino acids. Germline CDR1 is MGHRA and CDR2 is YSYEKL. CDR3 DNA: TGCGCCAGCAGCCAAGATCTAGCCGAAGGCTACGAGCAGTACTTC. This encodes CASSQDLAEGYEQYF.

This clone was seen once. The chain couples TRBV14 to TRBJ2-3; D remains unclear. The CDR3 consists of 13 residues. Between the trimmed V and J ends, which lost 2 bases and 5 bases, there was a span of 8 bases. The V gene's germline CDR1 is SGHDN and CDR2 FVKESK. This CDR3 is CASSQKVVDTQYF. CDR3 sequence (DNA): TGTGCCAGCAGCCAAAAAGTAGTAGATACGCAGTATTTT.

V usage is TRBV7-2 and J usage is TRBJ2-7, with TRBD2 matching over 13 bases. The germline gives CDR1 SGHTA, CDR2 FQGNSA. With V trimmed by 8 bases and J by 0 bases, 1 base remained unmatched. The CDR3 extends over 14 amino acids. The CDR3 region is CASGLAGVSYEQYF. CDR3 nucleotide sequence: TGTGCCAGCGGACTAGCGGGAGTCTCCTACGAGCAGTACTTC.

This clone showed up just a few times. The chain employs TRBV10-2 and TRBJ2-1; D is perhaps TRBD2 (5 bases). The CDR3 has 11 amino acids. Germline V CDR1 and CDR2: WSHSY, SAAADI. V lost 3 bases and J lost 12, with 9 bases in between. CDR3 in DNA: TGCGCCAGCAGTGAAGGCGAGGGGCAGTTCTTC. Its protein product is CASSEGEGQFF.

This chain joins TRBV19 and TRBJ2-1, with D tentatively TRBD2 (5 bases). Germline CDR1 is LNHDA and CDR2 is SQIVND (reference sequence). There are 13 residues in the CDR3. V gave up 7 bases and J gave up 5 bases, with 12 bases separating them. The CDR3 DNA sequence: TGTGCCAGTATGGAGGCAGCGAACAATGAGCAGTTCTTC. Protein: CASMEAANNEQFF.

V usage is TRBV6-6 and J usage is TRBJ1-2; 10 bases align to TRBD1. V shed 7 bases and J 8 bases; nucleotides not matched to a gene: 4. The germline V gene encodes CDR1 MNHNY and CDR2 SVGAGI (reference sequence). The CDR3 loop spans 12 amino acids. This CDR3 is CASTQTGGGYTF. CDR3 DNA sequence: TGTGCCAGCACCCAGACAGGGGGCGGCTACACCTTC.

This chain connects TRBV6-5 to TRBJ2-2; 11 nucleotides line up with TRBD2. The CDR3 covers 15 residues. Trimming took 1 base from V and 10 from J; bases not matched to a gene: 5. Germline loops: CDR1 MNHEY, CDR2 SVGAGI. The CDR3 nucleotides read TGTGCCAGCAGTTACTTTAAGACTAGCGGGGTGGAGCTGTTTTTT. Amino acid sequence: CASSYFKTSGVELFF.

This clone was counted a few times. J is TRBJ1-1 and V is TRBV5-1; 8 nucleotides line up with TRBD1. The V segment lost 2 bases and the J segment 0 bases; nucleotides outside the gene matches: 9. This CDR3 has 17 residues. Germline V CDR1 and CDR2: SGHRS, YFSETQ. CDR3 coding DNA: TGCGCCAGCAGCTTTTTACCAGGGGGCGGTGTGAACACTGAAGCTTTCTTT. Protein product: CASSFLPGGGVNTEAFF.

This clone came up once. J is TRBJ1-6 and V is TRBV6-5, with D unclear. Between the trimmed V and J ends, which lost 0 bases and 7 bases, there was a span of 13 bases. The germline V gene has CDR1 MNHEY and CDR2 SVGAGI. CDR3 length: 16 amino acids. The DNA of the CDR3 is TGTGCCAGCAGTTACTCGGGGTCCTCGGGAAATTCACCCCTCCACTTT. Translated, it gives CASSYSGSSGNSPLHF.

The CDR3 sequence: CASSLQAGQGVETQYF. For the CDR3, the DNA is TGCGCCAGCAGCCTCCAGGCGGGGCAGGGGGTGGAGACCCAGTACTTC. The gene calls are TRBV5-1 and TRBJ2-5; tentative D call: TRBD1 (7 bases). The ends were cut back, 4 bases at V and 5 bases at J, with 21 bases in the middle. Looked up from germline, CDR1 is SGHRS and CDR2 is YFSETQ. There are 16 residues in the CDR3.

The chain uses TRBV5-1 and TRBJ1-1, with 7 bases matching TRBD1. Per the germline V gene, CDR1 is SGHRS and CDR2 is YFSETQ. The CDR3 extends over 15 amino acids. V lost 4 bases to trimming and J lost 0 bases; unmatched junction nucleotides: 6. CDR3 sequence reads: CASSKDRAMNTEAFF. In DNA, the CDR3 is TGCGCCAGCAGCAAAGACAGGGCAATGAACACTGAAGCTTTCTTT.

The chain employs TRBV11-3 and TRBJ1-5, with no clear D. The CDR3 is 13 amino acids. V was cut by 5 bases and J by 7 bases, with 12 bases left in between. Germline V gene lookup returns CDR1 SGHNT and CDR2 YENEEA. The CDR3 loop is CASSLGGEQPQHF. In DNA form, the CDR3 reads TGTGCCAGCAGCCTGGGCGGGGAACAGCCCCAGCATTTT.